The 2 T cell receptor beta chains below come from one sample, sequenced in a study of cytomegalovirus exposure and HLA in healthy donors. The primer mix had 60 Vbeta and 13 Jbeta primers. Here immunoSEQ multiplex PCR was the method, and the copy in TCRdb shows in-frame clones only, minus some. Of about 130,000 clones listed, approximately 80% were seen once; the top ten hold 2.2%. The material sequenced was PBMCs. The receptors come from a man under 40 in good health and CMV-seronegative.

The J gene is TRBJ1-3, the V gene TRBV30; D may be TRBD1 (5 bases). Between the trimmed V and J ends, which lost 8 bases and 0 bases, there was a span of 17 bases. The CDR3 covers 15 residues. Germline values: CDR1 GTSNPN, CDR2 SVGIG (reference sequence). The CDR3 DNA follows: TGTGCCGGACGGGGACTCAAGCCCTCTGGAAACACCATATATTTT. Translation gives CAGRGLKPSGNTIYF. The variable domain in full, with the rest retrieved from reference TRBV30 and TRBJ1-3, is SQTIHQWPATLVQPVGSPLSLECTVEGTSNPNLYWYRQAAGRGLQLLFYSVGIGQISSEVPQNLSASRPQDRQFILSSKKLLLSDSGFYLCAGRGLKPSGNTIYFGEGSWLTVV.

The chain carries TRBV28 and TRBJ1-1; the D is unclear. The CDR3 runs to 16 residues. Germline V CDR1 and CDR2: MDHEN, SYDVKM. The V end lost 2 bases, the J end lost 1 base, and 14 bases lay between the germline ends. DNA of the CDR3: TGTGCCAGCAGTTTAAGTAACCCCACTCGGAACACTGAAGCTTTCTTT. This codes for CASSLSNPTRNTEAFF.